This TCR beta chain is drawn from a study of cytomegalovirus exposure and HLA in healthy donors. Points from the study as a whole: Later on, a genetic analysis was performed. It linked a missense variant in DCLRE1C with V- and J-gene trimming of TCR beta. Overall, approximately 150 TCR beta chains were annotated as cytomegalovirus-associated. Another analysis was done later, and it associated more than 15,000 TCR beta sequences with HLA alleles at 0.05 false discovery rate. Presence/absence analyses assumed roughly uniform sequencing depth across donors, which may not hold.

Use of 60 Vbeta and 13 Jbeta primers characterized the PCR. Some clones are missing from TCRdb's copy, which holds only in-frame ones; the method was immunoSEQ multiplex PCR. The table records approximately 180,000 clones, approximately 86% of them present only once. V dropped 5 bases and J dropped 3; count of bases not matched to a gene: 9. The CDR3 is made up of 14 amino acids. Germline V gives CDR1 SQVTM, CDR2 ANQGSEA. This clone was observed a few times. Its antigen remains unknown. The TCR comes from a woman under 30 in good health and CMV-seronegative. What was sequenced was PBMCs. The J gene is TRBJ2-7, the V gene TRBV29-1, with 8 nucleotides matching TRBD1. Here the CDR3 DNA reads TGCAGCGTTCCCCCCGGGACAGGTCTCTACGAGCAGTACTTC. The encoded protein is CSVPPGTGLYEQYF.